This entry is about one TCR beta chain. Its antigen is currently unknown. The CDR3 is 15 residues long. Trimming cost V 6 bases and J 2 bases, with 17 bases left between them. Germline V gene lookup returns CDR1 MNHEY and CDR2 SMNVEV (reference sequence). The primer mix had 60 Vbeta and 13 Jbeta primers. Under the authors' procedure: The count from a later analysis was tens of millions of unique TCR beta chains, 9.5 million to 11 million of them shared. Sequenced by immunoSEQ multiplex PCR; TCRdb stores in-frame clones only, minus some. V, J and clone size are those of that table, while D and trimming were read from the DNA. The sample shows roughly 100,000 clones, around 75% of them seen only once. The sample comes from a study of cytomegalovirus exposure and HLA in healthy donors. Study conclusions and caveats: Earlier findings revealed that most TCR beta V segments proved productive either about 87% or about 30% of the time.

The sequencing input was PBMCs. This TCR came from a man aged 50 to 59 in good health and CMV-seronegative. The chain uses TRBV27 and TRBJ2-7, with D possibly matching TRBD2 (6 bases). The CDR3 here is CASRPRREMPYEQYF. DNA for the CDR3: TGTGCCAGCAGACCCCGGAGGGAGATGCCCTACGAGCAGTACTTC.